A selection of T cell receptor beta chains follows, all from one sample in a study of shared clonotypes between healthy human individuals. Clones were sequenced by immunoSEQ multiplex PCR, and TCRdb holds only the in-frame ones, with some missing. Here the sample spans under 1,100,000 clones, roughly 75% being singletons. Sequencing was carried out using memory CD4+ T cells sorted from blood. These TCRs come from a man between 18 and 35 years old in good health. Both conserved end residues are trimmed from each CDR3. The order of the fields is V gene, D gene, clone size, J gene, CDR3 length, CDR3 protein. The D gene is left open where the match is weak. A clone size is listed for some rows: how often the clone was seen (once, few, many), or a class if it is expanded.

v_gene: TRBV30; d_gene: -; abundance: -; j_gene: TRBJ1-3; len: 10; CDR3aa: AWDDTGNTIY
v_gene: TRBV29-1; d_gene: -; abundance: -; j_gene: TRBJ1-1; len: 8; CDR3aa: SGGDAEAF
v_gene: TRBV29-1; d_gene: -; abundance: -; j_gene: TRBJ1-1; len: 10; CDR3aa: SVKGRETEAF
v_gene: TRBV2; d_gene: -; abundance: -; j_gene: TRBJ2-2; len: 13; CDR3aa: ASSGPGRNTGELF
v_gene: TRBV6-5; d_gene: TRBD1; abundance: -; j_gene: TRBJ1-2; len: 13; CDR3aa: ASSYLSGTGGGYT
v_gene: TRBV2; d_gene: -; abundance: -; j_gene: TRBJ1-1; len: 13; CDR3aa: ASSPPGGVNTEAF
v_gene: TRBV11-2; d_gene: -; abundance: -; j_gene: TRBJ2-5; len: 11; CDR3aa: ASSPGLAETQY
v_gene: TRBV30; d_gene: -; abundance: -; j_gene: TRBJ2-5; len: 10; CDR3aa: AWAPGSGTQY
v_gene: TRBV7-9; d_gene: -; abundance: -; j_gene: TRBJ1-2; len: 12; CDR3aa: ASSFKAGIYGYT
v_gene: TRBV28; d_gene: TRBD1; abundance: -; j_gene: TRBJ1-1; len: 12; CDR3aa: ASSLYQGARNAF
v_gene: TRBV7-8; d_gene: -; abundance: -; j_gene: TRBJ1-6; len: 13; CDR3aa: ASRQGGAPVRPLH
v_gene: TRBV7-2; d_gene: TRBD2; abundance: -; j_gene: TRBJ2-4; len: 15; CDR3aa: ASSSGSGDLAKNIQY
v_gene: TRBV5-6; d_gene: -; abundance: -; j_gene: TRBJ1-3; len: 14; CDR3aa: ASSLVRSFPGNTIY
v_gene: TRBV7-2; d_gene: -; abundance: -; j_gene: TRBJ2-7; len: 15; CDR3aa: ASSLRDSPRSSYEQY
v_gene: TRBV5-1; d_gene: -; abundance: -; j_gene: TRBJ1-6; len: 13; CDR3aa: ASSLAGASYSPLH
v_gene: TRBV6-1; d_gene: TRBD2; abundance: -; j_gene: TRBJ2-1; len: 12; CDR3aa: ASGSGSLYNEQF
v_gene: TRBV5-1; d_gene: -; abundance: once; j_gene: TRBJ2-6; len: 14; CDR3aa: ASSLARFGGANVLT
v_gene: TRBV6-6; d_gene: -; abundance: -; j_gene: TRBJ1-1; len: 12; CDR3aa: ASSYLSANTEAF
v_gene: TRBV10-3; d_gene: -; abundance: -; j_gene: TRBJ2-5; len: 11; CDR3aa: AISEDGSETQY
v_gene: TRBV7-2; d_gene: -; abundance: -; j_gene: TRBJ2-7; len: 12; CDR3aa: ASSLNAGKDEQY
v_gene: TRBV5-1; d_gene: -; abundance: -; j_gene: TRBJ2-3; len: 12; CDR3aa: ASSLGYRTDTQY
v_gene: TRBV27; d_gene: -; abundance: once; j_gene: TRBJ2-7; len: 10; CDR3aa: ASSREWYEQY
v_gene: TRBV6-1; d_gene: -; abundance: -; j_gene: TRBJ1-1; len: 11; CDR3aa: ASSEFGRAEAF
v_gene: TRBV11-3; d_gene: -; abundance: -; j_gene: TRBJ2-1; len: 14; CDR3aa: ASSLDRPEGYNEQF
v_gene: TRBV5-4; d_gene: TRBD2; abundance: -; j_gene: TRBJ2-1; len: 13; CDR3aa: ASSLLASGGDEQF
v_gene: TRBV19; d_gene: -; abundance: -; j_gene: TRBJ2-1; len: 11; CDR3aa: ASRPMAGNEQF
v_gene: TRBV18; d_gene: TRBD2; abundance: -; j_gene: TRBJ2-7; len: 12; CDR3aa: ASSLLAGLYEQY
v_gene: TRBV7-9; d_gene: TRBD1; abundance: -; j_gene: TRBJ2-3; len: 13; CDR3aa: ASSSGQGAGDTQY
v_gene: TRBV6-4; d_gene: -; abundance: -; j_gene: TRBJ1-1; len: 14; CDR3aa: ASSDSRQRVNTEAF
v_gene: TRBV19; d_gene: -; abundance: -; j_gene: TRBJ2-2; len: 12; CDR3aa: ASSITANTGELF
v_gene: TRBV29-1; d_gene: -; abundance: -; j_gene: TRBJ2-1; len: 13; CDR3aa: SVGAQDHSNNEQF
v_gene: TRBV6-6; d_gene: -; abundance: -; j_gene: TRBJ1-3; len: 12; CDR3aa: ASSLDYPGNTIY
v_gene: TRBV5-1; d_gene: TRBD2; abundance: -; j_gene: TRBJ2-5; len: 13; CDR3aa: ASSLTSGGGETQY
v_gene: TRBV5-1; d_gene: -; abundance: -; j_gene: TRBJ2-5; len: 12; CDR3aa: ASSPDLVQETQY
v_gene: TRBV5-1; d_gene: -; abundance: -; j_gene: TRBJ2-5; len: 13; CDR3aa: ASSWGGQTQETQY
v_gene: TRBV4-3; d_gene: -; abundance: -; j_gene: TRBJ2-4; len: 13; CDR3aa: ASSRGGGKENIQY
v_gene: TRBV5-4; d_gene: TRBD1; abundance: -; j_gene: TRBJ2-5; len: 13; CDR3aa: ASSLTGQGRETQY
v_gene: TRBV5-1; d_gene: -; abundance: -; j_gene: TRBJ2-7; len: 12; CDR3aa: ASSLSREPYEQY
v_gene: TRBV18; d_gene: TRBD1; abundance: -; j_gene: TRBJ1-1; len: 12; CDR3aa: ASSADRGNTEAF
v_gene: TRBV5-1; d_gene: -; abundance: -; j_gene: TRBJ1-1; len: 12; CDR3aa: ASSWSGRDTEAF